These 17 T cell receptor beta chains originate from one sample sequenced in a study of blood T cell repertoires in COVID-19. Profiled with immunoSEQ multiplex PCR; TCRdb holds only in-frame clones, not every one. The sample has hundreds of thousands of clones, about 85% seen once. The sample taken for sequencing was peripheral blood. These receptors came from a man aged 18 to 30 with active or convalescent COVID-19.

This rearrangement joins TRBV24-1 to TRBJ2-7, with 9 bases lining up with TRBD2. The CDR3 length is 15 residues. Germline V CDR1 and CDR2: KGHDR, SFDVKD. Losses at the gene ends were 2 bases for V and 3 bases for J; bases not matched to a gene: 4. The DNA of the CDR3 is TGTGCCACCAGTGATTCCGGGACTAGCTTCTACGAGCAGTACTTC. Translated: CATSDSGTSFYEQYF.

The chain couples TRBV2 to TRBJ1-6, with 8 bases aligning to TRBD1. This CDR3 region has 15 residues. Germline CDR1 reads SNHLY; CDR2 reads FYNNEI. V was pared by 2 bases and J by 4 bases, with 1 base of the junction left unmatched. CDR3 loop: CASSENRGYNSPLHF. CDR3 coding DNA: TGTGCCAGCAGTGAAAACAGGGGGTATAATTCACCCCTCCACTTT.

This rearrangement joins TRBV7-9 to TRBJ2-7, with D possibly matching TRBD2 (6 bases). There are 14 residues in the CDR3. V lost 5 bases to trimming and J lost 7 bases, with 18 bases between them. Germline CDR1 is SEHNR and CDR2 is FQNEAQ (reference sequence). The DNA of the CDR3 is TGTGCCAGCAGCCTCTCTACTCCCGGAGGGGAGCAGTACTTC. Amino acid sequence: CASSLSTPGGEQYF. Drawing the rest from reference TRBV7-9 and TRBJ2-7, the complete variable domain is DTGVSQNPRHKITKRGQNVTFRCDPISEHNRLYWYRQTLGQGPEFLTYFQNEAQLEKSRLLSDRFSAERPKGSFSTLEIQRTEQGDSAMYLCASSLSTPGGEQYFGPGTRLTVT.

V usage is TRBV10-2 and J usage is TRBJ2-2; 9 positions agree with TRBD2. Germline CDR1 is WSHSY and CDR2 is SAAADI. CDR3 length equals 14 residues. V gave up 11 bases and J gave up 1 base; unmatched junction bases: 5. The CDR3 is CAGIAGENTGELFF. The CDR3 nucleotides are TGCGCCGGGATAGCGGGGGAGAACACCGGGGAGCTGTTTTTT.

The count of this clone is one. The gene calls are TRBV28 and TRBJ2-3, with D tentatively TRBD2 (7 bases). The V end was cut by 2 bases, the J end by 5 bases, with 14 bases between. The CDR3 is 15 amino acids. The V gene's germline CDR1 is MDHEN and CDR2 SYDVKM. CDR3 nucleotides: TGTGCCAGCAGTTTAGTTAGGGAGGGGGGAGATACGCAGTATTTT. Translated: CASSLVREGGDTQYF.

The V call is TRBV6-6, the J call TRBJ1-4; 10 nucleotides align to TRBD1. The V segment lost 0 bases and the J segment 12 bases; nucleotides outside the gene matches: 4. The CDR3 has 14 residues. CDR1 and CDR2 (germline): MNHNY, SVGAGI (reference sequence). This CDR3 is CASSYSIGQGELFF. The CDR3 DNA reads TGTGCCAGCAGTTACTCGATAGGACAGGGGGAACTGTTTTTT.

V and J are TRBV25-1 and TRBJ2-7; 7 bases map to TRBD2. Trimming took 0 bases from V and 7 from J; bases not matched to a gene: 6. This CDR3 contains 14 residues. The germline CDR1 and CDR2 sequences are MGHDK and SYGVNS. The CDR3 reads CASSEYGGGGEQYF. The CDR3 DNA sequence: TGTGCCAGCAGTGAATATGGGGGGGGTGGAGAGCAGTACTTC.

CDR3 in amino acids: CATSSETGYFGYTF. The CDR3 DNA is TGTGCCACCAGCTCTGAGACAGGGTATTTTGGCTACACCTTC. This chain joins TRBV15 and TRBJ1-2; TRBD1 matches 7 bases. The CDR3 is made up of 14 amino acids. V lost 5 bases and J lost 7; bases outside the gene matches: 10. Germline assignment: CDR1 LNHNV and CDR2 YYDKDF (reference sequence).

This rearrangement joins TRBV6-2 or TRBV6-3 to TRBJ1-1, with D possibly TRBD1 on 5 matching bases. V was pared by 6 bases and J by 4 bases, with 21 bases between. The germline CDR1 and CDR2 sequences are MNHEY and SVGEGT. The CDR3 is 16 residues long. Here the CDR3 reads CASSKYSPDIFTEAFF. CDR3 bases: TGTGCCAGCAGCAAATACTCCCCGGACATTTTCACTGAAGCTTTCTTT.

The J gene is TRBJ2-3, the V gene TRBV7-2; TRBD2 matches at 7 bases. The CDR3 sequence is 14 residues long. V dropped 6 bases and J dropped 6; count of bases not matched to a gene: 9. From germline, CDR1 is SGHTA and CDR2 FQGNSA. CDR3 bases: TGTGCCAGCAGGCTAGCGGCCTGGCGCGATACGCAGTATTTT. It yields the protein CASRLAAWRDTQYF.

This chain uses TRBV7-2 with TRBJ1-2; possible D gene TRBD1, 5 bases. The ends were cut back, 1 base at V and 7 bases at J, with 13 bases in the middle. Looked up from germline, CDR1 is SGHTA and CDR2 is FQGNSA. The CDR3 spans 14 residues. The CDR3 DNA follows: TGTGCCAGCAGCTTAGGGAACAGGCCGGGTGGCTACACCTTC. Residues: CASSLGNRPGGYTF.

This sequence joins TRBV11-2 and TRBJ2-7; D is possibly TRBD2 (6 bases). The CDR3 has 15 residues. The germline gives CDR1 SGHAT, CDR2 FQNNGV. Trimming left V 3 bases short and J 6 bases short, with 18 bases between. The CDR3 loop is CASSFPGLNNAEQYF. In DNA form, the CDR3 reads TGTGCCAGCAGCTTCCCGGGACTTAATAATGCCGAGCAGTACTTC.

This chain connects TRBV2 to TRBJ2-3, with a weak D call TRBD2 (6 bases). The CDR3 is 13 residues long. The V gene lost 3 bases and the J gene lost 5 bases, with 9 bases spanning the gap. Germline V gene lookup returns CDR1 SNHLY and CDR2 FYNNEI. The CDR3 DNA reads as TGTGCCAGCAGTGATAAGGAGGGAGATACGCAGTATTTT. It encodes CASSDKEGDTQYF.

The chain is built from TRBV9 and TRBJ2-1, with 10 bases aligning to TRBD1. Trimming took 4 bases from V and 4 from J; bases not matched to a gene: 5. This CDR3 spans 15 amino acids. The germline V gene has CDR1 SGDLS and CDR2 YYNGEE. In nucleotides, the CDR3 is TGTGCCAGCAGCTCCGGGACAGGGGATTACAATGAGCAGTTCTTC. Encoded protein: CASSSGTGDYNEQFF.

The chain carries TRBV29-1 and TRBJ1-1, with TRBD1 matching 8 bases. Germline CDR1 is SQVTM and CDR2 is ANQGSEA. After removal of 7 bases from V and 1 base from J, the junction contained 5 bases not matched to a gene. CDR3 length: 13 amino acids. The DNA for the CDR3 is TGCAGCGGGGGGGGACAGGCGAACACTGAAGCTTTCTTT. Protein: CSGGGQANTEAFF.

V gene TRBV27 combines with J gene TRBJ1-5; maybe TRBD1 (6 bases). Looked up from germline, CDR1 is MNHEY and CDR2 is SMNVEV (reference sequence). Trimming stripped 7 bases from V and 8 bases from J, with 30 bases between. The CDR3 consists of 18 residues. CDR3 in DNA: TGTGCCAGCACCCCGAGGGGGACCCGAACGGTTGGTGGTGAGCCCCAGCATTTT. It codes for CASTPRGTRTVGGEPQHF.

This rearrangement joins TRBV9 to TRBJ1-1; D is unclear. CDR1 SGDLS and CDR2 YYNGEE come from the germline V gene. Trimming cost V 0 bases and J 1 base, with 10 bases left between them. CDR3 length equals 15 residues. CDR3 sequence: CASSVGYSRNTEAFF. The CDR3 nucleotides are TGTGCCAGCAGCGTAGGTTACAGCCGGAACACTGAAGCTTTCTTT.